The 14 T cell receptor beta chains presented below share a single source sample, sequenced in a study of spatial heterogeneity in lung cancer. TCRdb used MiXCR to reprocess the 5' RACE reads, holding one entry per CDR3 protein. The profile shows fewer than 60,000 distinct CDR3 sequences, less than 9.5% of them singletons. Specified time point: blood at routine non-recurrence follow-up after resection. Whole RNA from tumor, nontumor lung or frozen PBMC was sequenced unsorted. The sample here was PBMCs, taken at follow-up. All receptors derive from a female donor with early-stage non-small cell lung cancer.

This sequence joins TRBV2 and TRBJ2-5; TRBD2 is a possible D gene (6 bases). V lost 1 base to trimming and J lost 4 bases, with 7 bases between them. The V gene's germline CDR1 is SNHLY and CDR2 FYNNEI. The CDR3 covers 13 residues. In DNA form, the CDR3 reads TGTGCCAGCAGTGAAGACGGGGGAGAGACCCAGTACTTC. It specifies CASSEDGGETQYF.

This clonotype occurred many times. This chain connects TRBV25-1 to TRBJ1-1; tentative D call: TRBD1 (6 bases). CDR1 is MGHDK and CDR2 is SYGVNS in the germline V gene. CDR3 length equals 14 residues. Trimming pared 9 bases from V and 5 bases from J, leaving 19 bases between. CDR3 sequence: CASSPGSRGTEAFF. For the CDR3, the DNA is TGTGCCAGTAGTCCAGGGTCCAGGGGAACTGAAGCTTTCTTT.

This clonotype was detected only a few times. The chain has TRBV12-3 or TRBV12-4 and TRBJ2-2; D tentatively fits TRBD1 or TRBD2 (5 bases each). V shed 5 bases and J shed 1 base, with 23 bases lying between them. The CDR3 is 19 residues long. CDR3 residues: CASSGGPGRPIGNTGELFF. CDR3 coding DNA: TGTGCCAGCAGTGGGGGACCGGGACGCCCGATCGGGAACACCGGGGAGCTGTTTTTT.

This clonotype was detected many times. The V and J genes are TRBV29-1 and TRBJ2-7; 11 bases are a match to TRBD2. The V gene end was trimmed by 6 bases and the J gene end by 2 bases; junction bases not matched to a gene: 3. The CDR3 sequence is 13 residues long. Germline V gene lookup returns CDR1 SQVTM and CDR2 ANQGSEA. In nucleotides, the CDR3 is TGCAGCGTGGGGACTAGCGGTCCCTACGAGCAGTACTTC. It translates to CSVGTSGPYEQYF.

The sample holds many counts of this clonotype. This chain uses TRBV2 with TRBJ2-3, with D perhaps TRBD1 (5 bases). Germline V CDR1 and CDR2: SNHLY, FYNNEI. Trimming shortened V by 7 bases and J by 1 base, and 12 bases separated the two germline ends. The CDR3 has 14 residues. CDR3: CASTPTGGTDTQYF. The CDR3 DNA reads TGTGCCAGCACACCTACAGGCGGCACAGATACGCAGTATTTT. The variable domain in full, with the rest retrieved from reference TRBV2 and TRBJ2-3, is EPEVTQTPSHQVTQMGQEVILRCVPISNHLYFYWYRQILGQKVEFLVSFYNNEISEKSEIFDDQFSVERPDGSNFTLKIRSTKLEDSAMYFCASTPTGGTDTQYFGPGTRLTVL.

The sample holds many counts of this clonotype. This sequence joins TRBV6-5 and TRBJ2-7; D is possibly TRBD2 (5 bases). This CDR3 is 13 amino acids long. The ends were cut back, 0 bases at V and 3 bases at J, with 6 bases in the middle. Germline values: CDR1 MNHEY, CDR2 SVGAGI. The CDR3 nucleotides read TGTGCCAGCAGTTACTCTGCGGGCTACGAGCAGTACTTC. Translated: CASSYSAGYEQYF.

The chain joins TRBV9 to TRBJ2-7, with a weak D call TRBD1 (6 bases). The CDR3 has 14 amino acids. With 0 bases removed from V and 2 bases from J, the gap between germline ends came to 9 bases. Germline values: CDR1 SGDLS, CDR2 YYNGEE. The CDR3: CASSVAPGAYEQYF. The CDR3 DNA follows: TGTGCCAGCAGCGTAGCTCCAGGGGCCTACGAGCAGTACTTC.

In regard to this clonotype: A clone one base away is much larger, so this may be a read error. This chain connects TRBV2 to TRBJ1-5; 11 bases map to TRBD1. The germline V gene has CDR1 SNHLY and CDR2 FYNNEI. J lost 11 bases, V lost 9 bases, and 12 bases had no gene match. The CDR3 sequence is 14 residues long. CDR3 in amino acids: CASRPGQGGQSQHF. In DNA, the CDR3 is TGTGCCAGTAGACCGGGACAGGGGGGACAGTCCCAGCATTTT.

CDR3 sequence: CASSYSRDRQETQYF. CDR3 coding DNA: TGTGCCAGCAGTTACTCGAGGGACAGACAAGAGACCCAGTACTTC. The V gene is TRBV6-5, the J gene TRBJ2-5; 7 bases line up with TRBD1. J was trimmed by 2 bases and V by 0 bases; bases with no gene match: 3. Germline V gene data show CDR1 as MNHEY and CDR2 as SVGAGI. CDR3 size: 15 residues.

This clonotype was counted ten times or more. The chain joins TRBV9 to TRBJ2-4; 11 bases align to TRBD2. The V segment lost 4 bases and the J segment 0 bases; nucleotides outside the gene matches: 6. The CDR3 length is 17 residues. Germline V gives CDR1 SGDLS, CDR2 YYNGEE. In DNA form, the CDR3 reads TGTGCCAGCAGCTCGGGACTAGCGGATTTAGCCAAAAACATTCAGTACTTC. Its translation is CASSSGLADLAKNIQYF.

V gene TRBV20-1 combines with J gene TRBJ2-1, with 12 nucleotides matching TRBD2. Germline V gene data show CDR1 as DFQATT and CDR2 as SNEGSKA (reference sequence). V dropped 3 bases and J dropped 15; count of bases not matched to a gene: 3. The CDR3 runs to 11 residues. The CDR3 region is CSARTSGGRFF. CDR3 nucleotide sequence: TGCAGTGCTAGGACTAGCGGGGGTAGGTTCTTC.

In this sample, this clonotype turned up a few times. A much larger clone differs by one base, so this may be a read error. The chain has TRBV5-5 and TRBJ2-7; a weak D match, TRBD1 (5 bases). V was cut by 0 bases and J by 2 bases, with 9 bases left in between. CDR3 length: 14 residues. Looked up from germline, CDR1 is SGHKS and CDR2 is YYEKEE (reference sequence). The CDR3 bases are TGTGCCAGCAGCTTGGTGGGGCGAGCCTACGAGCAGTACTTC. This translates into CASSLVGRAYEQYF.

This clonotype was counted ten times or more. The chain recombines TRBV10-3 with TRBJ2-5; 8 bases line up with TRBD2. The CDR3 sequence is 16 residues long. Germline values: CDR1 ENHRY, CDR2 SYGVKD. J was trimmed by 1 base and V by 4 bases; bases with no gene match: 8. CDR3 sequence: CAISAGIAGTQETQYF. CDR3 DNA: TGTGCCATCAGTGCGGGGATAGCGGGGACCCAAGAGACCCAGTACTTC.

In its sample, this clonotype was seen many times. The chain combines TRBV20-1 with TRBJ2-4; the D gene could be TRBD1 or TRBD2 (5 bases each). The CDR3 is 15 amino acids. With 4 bases removed from V and 4 bases from J, the gap between germline ends came to 17 bases. Looked up from germline, CDR1 is DFQATT and CDR2 is SNEGSKA (reference sequence). The CDR3 nucleotides are TGCAGTGCTAAGGGCCAGAGGGGCAAAAAAAACATTCAGTACTTC. Amino acids: CSAKGQRGKKNIQYF.